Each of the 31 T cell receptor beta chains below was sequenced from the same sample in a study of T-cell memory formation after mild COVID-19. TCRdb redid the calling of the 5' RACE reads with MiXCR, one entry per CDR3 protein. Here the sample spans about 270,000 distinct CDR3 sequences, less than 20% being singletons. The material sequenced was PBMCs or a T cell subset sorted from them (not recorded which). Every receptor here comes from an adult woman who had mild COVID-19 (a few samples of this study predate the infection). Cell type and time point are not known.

The CDR3 coding sequence is TGTGCCACCAGTGATTACGGGGCCACAGATACGCAGTATTTT. It translates to CATSDYGATDTQYF. The chain recombines TRBV24-1 with TRBJ2-3; D is tentatively TRBD1 or TRBD2 (5 bases each). Germline loops: CDR1 KGHDR, CDR2 SFDVKD. The CDR3 covers 14 residues. V lost 2 bases and J 2 bases, leaving 7 bases between the germline ends.

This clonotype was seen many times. The CDR3 nucleotides read TGTGCCAGCAGCCAAGTCGTCAGTTTTTACGAGCAGTACTTC. Translated, it gives CASSQVVSFYEQYF. The chain employs TRBV3-1 and TRBJ2-7, with D uncertain. CDR1 is LGHDT and CDR2 is YNNKEL in the germline V gene (reference sequence). The CDR3 has 14 amino acids. Trimming shortened V by 1 base and J by 4 bases, and 11 bases separated the two germline ends.

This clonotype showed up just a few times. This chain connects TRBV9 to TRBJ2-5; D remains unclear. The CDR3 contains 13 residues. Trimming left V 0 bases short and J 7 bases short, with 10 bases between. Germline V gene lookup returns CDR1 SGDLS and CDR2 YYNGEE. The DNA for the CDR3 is TGTGCCAGCAGCGTAGAGAGACACTCGACCCAGTACTTC. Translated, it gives CASSVERHSTQYF.

The DNA for the CDR3 is TGTGCCAGCAGTTTAGTTTCAGGCAGCACTGAAGCTTTCTTT. This codes for CASSLVSGSTEAFF. The chain joins TRBV12-3 or TRBV12-4 to TRBJ1-1; D unresolved. Trimming took 1 base from V and 4 from J, leaving 10 bases between them. The CDR3 is 14 residues long.

CDR3 residues: CASSQRGERNYEAFF. CDR3 nucleotide sequence: TGCGCCAGCAGCCAACGGGGGGAACGAAACTATGAAGCTTTCTTT. This chain uses TRBV4-1 with TRBJ1-1, with a possible D match to TRBD1 (5 bases). Germline lookup yields CDR1 MGHRA and CDR2 YSYEKL. The CDR3 contains 15 residues. The ends were cut back, 2 bases at V and 7 bases at J, with 17 bases in the middle.

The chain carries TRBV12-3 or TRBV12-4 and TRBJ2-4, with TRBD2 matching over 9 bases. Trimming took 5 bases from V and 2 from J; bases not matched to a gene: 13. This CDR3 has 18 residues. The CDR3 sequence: CASSGEAGGPETKNIQYF. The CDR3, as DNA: TGTGCCAGCAGTGGGGAGGCGGGAGGGCCTGAGACCAAAAACATTCAGTACTTC.

CDR3 bases: TGTGCCATATCGGGGACCTTAAATTCACCCCTCCACTTT. Protein: CAISGTLNSPLHF. V gene TRBV10-3 combines with J gene TRBJ1-6; D perhaps matches TRBD1 (5 bases). Trimming took off 9 bases at V and 7 bases at J, with 13 bases between the two ends. The CDR3 runs to 13 residues. The V gene's germline CDR1 is ENHRY and CDR2 SYGVKD.

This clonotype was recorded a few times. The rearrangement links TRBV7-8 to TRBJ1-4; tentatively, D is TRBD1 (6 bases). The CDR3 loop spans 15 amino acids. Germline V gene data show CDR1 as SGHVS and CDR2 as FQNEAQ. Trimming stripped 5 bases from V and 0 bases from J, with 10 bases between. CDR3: CASSPDRTTNEKLFF. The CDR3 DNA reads TGTGCCAGCAGCCCGGACAGAACAACTAATGAAAAACTGTTTTTT.

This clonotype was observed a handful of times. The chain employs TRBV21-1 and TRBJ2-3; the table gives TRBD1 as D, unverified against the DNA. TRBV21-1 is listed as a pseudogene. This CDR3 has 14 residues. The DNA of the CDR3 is TGTGCCAGCAGCAAAAGGGGGGTAACAGATACGCAGTATTTT. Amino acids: CASSKRGVTDTQYF.

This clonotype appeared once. The DNA of the CDR3 is TGTGCCAGCAGCTTATCGGGCAGGGGAAAGGATGGCTACACCTTC. Translating it yields CASSLSGRGKDGYTF. The J gene is TRBJ1-2, the V gene TRBV7-9, with TRBD1 as a possible D gene (6 bases). Looked up from germline, CDR1 is SEHNR and CDR2 is FQNEAQ (reference sequence). This CDR3 region has 15 residues. The V end lost 2 bases, the J end lost 6 bases, and 16 bases lay between the germline ends.

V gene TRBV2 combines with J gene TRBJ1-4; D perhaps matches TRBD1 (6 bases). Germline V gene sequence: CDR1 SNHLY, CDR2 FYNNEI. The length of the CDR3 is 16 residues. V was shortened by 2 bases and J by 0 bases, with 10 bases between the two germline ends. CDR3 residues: CASSETGSPTNEKLFF. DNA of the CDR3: TGTGCCAGCAGTGAAACAGGGTCCCCAACTAATGAAAAACTGTTTTTT.

This CDR3 is CASNDRDYGYTF. CDR3 nucleotide sequence: TGCGCCAGCAACGACAGAGACTATGGCTACACCTTC. V usage is TRBV23-1 and J usage is TRBJ1-2; weak D call: TRBD1 (5 bases). TRBV23-1 is recorded as an ORF, its role being uncertain. V dropped 7 bases and J dropped 3 bases, with 9 bases sitting between them. CDR3 length: 12 amino acids.

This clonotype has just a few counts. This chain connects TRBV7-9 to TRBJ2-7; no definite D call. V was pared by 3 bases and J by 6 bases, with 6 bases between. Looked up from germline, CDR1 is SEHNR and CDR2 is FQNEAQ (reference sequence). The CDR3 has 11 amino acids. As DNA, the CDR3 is TGTGCCAGCAGCTTTACAGTCGAGCAGTACTTC. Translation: CASSFTVEQYF.

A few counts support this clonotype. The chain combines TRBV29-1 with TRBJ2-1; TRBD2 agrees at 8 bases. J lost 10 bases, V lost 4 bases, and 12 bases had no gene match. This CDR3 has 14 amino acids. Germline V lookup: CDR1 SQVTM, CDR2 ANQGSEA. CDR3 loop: CSVGTSSGLGEQFF. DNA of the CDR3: TGCAGCGTTGGGACTAGCTCAGGTCTGGGGGAGCAGTTCTTC.

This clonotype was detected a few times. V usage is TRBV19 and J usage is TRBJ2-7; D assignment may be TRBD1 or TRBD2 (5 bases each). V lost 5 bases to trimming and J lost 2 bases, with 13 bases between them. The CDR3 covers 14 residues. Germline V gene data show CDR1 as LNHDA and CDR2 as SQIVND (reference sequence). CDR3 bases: TGTGCCAGTAGTGTCGGGGCGGGCCCCTACGAGCAGTACTTC. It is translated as CASSVGAGPYEQYF. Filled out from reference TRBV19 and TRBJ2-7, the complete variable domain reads DGGITQSPKYLFRKEGQNVTLSCEQNLNHDAMYWYRQDPGQGLRLIYYSQIVNDFQKGDIAEGYSVSREKKESFPLTVTSAQKNPTAFYLCASSVGAGPYEQYFGPGTRLTVT.

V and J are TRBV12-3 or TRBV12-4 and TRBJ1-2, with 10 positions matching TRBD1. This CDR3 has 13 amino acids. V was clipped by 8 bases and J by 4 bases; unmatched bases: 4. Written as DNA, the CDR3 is TGTGCCAGCCGAAGGACAGGGGGCTATGGCTACACCTTC. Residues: CASRRTGGYGYTF.

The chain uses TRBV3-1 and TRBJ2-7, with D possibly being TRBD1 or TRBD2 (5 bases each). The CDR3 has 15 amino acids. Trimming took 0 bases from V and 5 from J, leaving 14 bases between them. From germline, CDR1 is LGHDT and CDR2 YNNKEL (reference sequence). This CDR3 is CASSQDESWGNEQYF. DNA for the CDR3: TGTGCCAGCAGCCAAGATGAATCTTGGGGGAACGAGCAGTACTTC.

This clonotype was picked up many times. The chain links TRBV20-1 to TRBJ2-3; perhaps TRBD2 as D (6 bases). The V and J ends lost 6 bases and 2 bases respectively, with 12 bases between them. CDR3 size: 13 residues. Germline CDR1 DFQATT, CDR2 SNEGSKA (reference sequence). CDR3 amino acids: CSAPGLLTDTQYF. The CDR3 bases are TGCAGTGCCCCGGGACTTCTCACAGATACGCAGTATTTT.

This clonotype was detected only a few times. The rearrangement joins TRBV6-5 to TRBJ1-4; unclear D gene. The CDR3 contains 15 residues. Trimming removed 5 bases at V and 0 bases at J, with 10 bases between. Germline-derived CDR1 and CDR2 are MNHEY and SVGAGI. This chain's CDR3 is CASSHEPPTNEKLFF. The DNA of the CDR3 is TGTGCCAGCAGTCATGAACCACCAACTAATGAAAAACTGTTTTTT.

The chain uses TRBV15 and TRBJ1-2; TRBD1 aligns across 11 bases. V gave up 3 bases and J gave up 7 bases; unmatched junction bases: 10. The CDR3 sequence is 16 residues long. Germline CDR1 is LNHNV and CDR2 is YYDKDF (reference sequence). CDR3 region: CATSSVRTGGGGGYTF. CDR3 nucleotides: TGTGCCACCAGCAGCGTTAGGACAGGGGGCGGCGGTGGCTACACCTTC.

CDR3 coding DNA: TGTGCCAGCAGTTATGCCGGGGGAAATACGCAGTATTTT. The encoded protein is CASSYAGGNTQYF. V usage is TRBV6-2 or TRBV6-3 and J usage is TRBJ2-3; D is possibly TRBD2 (6 bases). Germline V lookup: CDR1 MNHEY, CDR2 SVGEGT. The CDR3 is 13 residues long. Trimming pared 3 bases from V and 7 bases from J, leaving 11 bases between.

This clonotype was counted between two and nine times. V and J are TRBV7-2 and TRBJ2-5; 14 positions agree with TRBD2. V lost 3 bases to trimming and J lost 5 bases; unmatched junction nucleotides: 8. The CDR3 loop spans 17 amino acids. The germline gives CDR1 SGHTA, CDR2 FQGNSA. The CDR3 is CASSFSGLAGVFETQYF. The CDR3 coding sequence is TGTGCCAGCAGCTTCTCGGGACTAGCGGGAGTTTTCGAGACCCAGTACTTC.

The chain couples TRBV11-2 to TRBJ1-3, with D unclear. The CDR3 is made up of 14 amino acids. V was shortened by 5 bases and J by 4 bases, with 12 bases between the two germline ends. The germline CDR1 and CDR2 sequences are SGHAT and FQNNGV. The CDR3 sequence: CASSHQAEGNTIYF. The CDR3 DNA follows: TGTGCCAGCAGCCATCAGGCTGAAGGAAACACCATATATTTT. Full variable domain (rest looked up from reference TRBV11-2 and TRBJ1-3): EAGVAQSPRYKIIEKRQSVAFWCNPISGHATLYWYQQILGQGPKLLIQFQNNGVVDDSQLPKDRFSAERLKGVDSTLKIQPAKLEDSAVYLCASSHQAEGNTIYFGEGSWLTVV.

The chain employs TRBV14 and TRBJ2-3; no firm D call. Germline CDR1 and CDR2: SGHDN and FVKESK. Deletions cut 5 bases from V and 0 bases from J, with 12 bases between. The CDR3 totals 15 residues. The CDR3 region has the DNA TGTGCCAGCAGCTTCCTAGGGATTAGCACAGATACGCAGTATTTT. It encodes CASSFLGISTDTQYF.

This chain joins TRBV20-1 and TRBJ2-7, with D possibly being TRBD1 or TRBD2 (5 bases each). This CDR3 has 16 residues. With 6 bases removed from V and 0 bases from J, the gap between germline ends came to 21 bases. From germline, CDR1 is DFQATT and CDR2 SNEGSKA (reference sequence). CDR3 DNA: TGCAGTGCCAGTAACTCCCCGGGACCCAGCTCCTACGAGCAGTACTTC. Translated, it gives CSASNSPGPSSYEQYF.

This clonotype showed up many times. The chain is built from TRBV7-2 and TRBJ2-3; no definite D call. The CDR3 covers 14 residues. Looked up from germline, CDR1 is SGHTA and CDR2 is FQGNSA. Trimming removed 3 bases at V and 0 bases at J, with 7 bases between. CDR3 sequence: CASSFAPSTDTQYF. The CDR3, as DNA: TGTGCCAGCAGCTTCGCGCCTAGCACAGATACGCAGTATTTT.

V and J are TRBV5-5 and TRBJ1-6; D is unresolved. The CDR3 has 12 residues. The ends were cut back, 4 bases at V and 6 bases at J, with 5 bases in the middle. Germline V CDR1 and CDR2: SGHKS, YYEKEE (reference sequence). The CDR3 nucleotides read TGTGCCAGCAGCGTGTTTAATTCACCCCTCCACTTT. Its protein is CASSVFNSPLHF.

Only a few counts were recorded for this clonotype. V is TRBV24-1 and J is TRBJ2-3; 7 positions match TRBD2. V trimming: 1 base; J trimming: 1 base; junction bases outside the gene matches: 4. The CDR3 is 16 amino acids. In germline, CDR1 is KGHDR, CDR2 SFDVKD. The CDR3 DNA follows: TGTGCCACCAGTGATTTTCTCGCGGGGGGCACAGATACGCAGTATTTT. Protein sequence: CATSDFLAGGTDTQYF.

The CDR3 region is CASSYGTSGDTDTQYF. The CDR3 bases are TGTGCCAGCAGTTACGGGACTAGCGGAGACACAGATACGCAGTATTTT. The chain uses TRBV6-2 or TRBV6-3 and TRBJ2-3, with 11 bases aligning to TRBD2. Losses at the gene ends were 2 bases for V and 2 bases for J; bases not matched to a gene: 3. The length of the CDR3 is 16 residues. Germline lookup yields CDR1 MNHEY and CDR2 SVGEGT.

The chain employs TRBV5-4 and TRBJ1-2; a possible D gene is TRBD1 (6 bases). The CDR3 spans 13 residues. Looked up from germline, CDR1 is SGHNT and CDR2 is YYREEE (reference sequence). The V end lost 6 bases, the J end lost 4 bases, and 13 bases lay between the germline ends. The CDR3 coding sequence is TGTGCCAGCACCCTGACAGGCCCCTATGGCTACACCTTC. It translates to CASTLTGPYGYTF.

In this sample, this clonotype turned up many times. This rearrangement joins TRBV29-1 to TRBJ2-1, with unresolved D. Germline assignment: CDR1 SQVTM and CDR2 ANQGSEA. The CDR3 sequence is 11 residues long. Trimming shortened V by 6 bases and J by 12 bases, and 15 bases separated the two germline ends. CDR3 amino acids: CSVHLLQGQFF. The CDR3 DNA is TGCAGCGTCCACCTTTTACAAGGGCAGTTCTTC.